These 12 T cell receptor beta chains were all obtained from the same sample, sequenced in a study of neurological immune-mediated disorders. MiXCR, run by TCRdb on the 5' RACE reads, gives a single entry per CDR3 protein. The sample holds approximately 74,000 distinct CDR3 sequences, roughly 5% seen once. The sample was PBMCs. The receptors come from a man younger than 35 with multiple sclerosis.

This clonotype was seen at least ten times. V and J are TRBV10-3 and TRBJ1-3, with TRBD1 matching 7 bases. Trimming removed 3 bases from V and 2 bases from J; junction bases left unmatched: 7. This CDR3 spans 16 amino acids. The V gene's germline CDR1 is ENHRY and CDR2 SYGVKD. The CDR3 DNA is TGTGCCATCAGTGATGGGACAGCGATCGCTGGAAACACCATATATTTT. It yields the protein CAISDGTAIAGNTIYF.

Only a few counts were recorded for this clonotype. A clone one base away is much larger, so this may be a read error. The V and J genes are TRBV27 and TRBJ1-1; D gene ambiguous. V lost 5 bases, J lost 0 bases, and 4 bases lay in between. Per germline, CDR1 MNHEY and CDR2 SMNVEV (reference sequence). The CDR3 sequence is 12 residues long. CDR3 loop: CASSKLNTEAFF. The CDR3 DNA reads as TGTGCCAGCAGTAAACTGAACACTGAAGCTTTCTTT.

This clonotype was seen only a few times. One end of the junction is discordant with germline, which a read error may explain. The V call is TRBV6-5, the J call TRBJ1-6; TRBD1 aligns across 7 bases. The CDR3 is made up of 15 amino acids. Germline CDR1 MNHEY, CDR2 SVGAGI. CDR3 sequence reads: CASSYRVGGHSPLNF. CDR3 sequence (DNA): TGTGCCAGCAGTTACCGAGTAGGGGGCCATTCACCCCTCAACTTT.

In this sample, this clonotype turned up many times. The chain combines TRBV5-1 with TRBJ2-3, with 8 bases lining up with TRBD1. The V gene end was trimmed by 4 bases and the J gene end by 4 bases; junction bases not matched to a gene: 5. Germline V CDR1 and CDR2: SGHRS, YFSETQ. The CDR3 has 14 amino acids. The CDR3 here is CASSPGQGPDTQYF. The DNA of the CDR3 is TGCGCCAGCAGCCCAGGACAGGGCCCAGATACGCAGTATTTT.

In this sample, this clonotype turned up many times. The rearrangement joins TRBV20-1 to TRBJ2-2, with TRBD2 identical over 7 bases. This CDR3 spans 15 amino acids. Germline CDR1 is DFQATT and CDR2 is SNEGSKA (reference sequence). With 0 bases clipped from V and 4 bases from J, the junction kept 5 bases outside the gene matches. CDR3 coding DNA: TGCAGTGCTAGAGATCCGGGAGGCTTCACCGGGGAGCTGTTTTTT. It translates to CSARDPGGFTGELFF.

This clonotype was recorded at least ten times. V gene TRBV5-1 combines with J gene TRBJ2-7; D is unclear. Germline CDR1 SGHRS, CDR2 YFSETQ. The CDR3 loop spans 14 amino acids. Trimming took 2 bases from V and 5 from J, leaving 14 bases between them. The CDR3 bases are TGCGCCAGCAGCTTCAACCGGTGGACGGACGAGCAGTACTTC. It specifies CASSFNRWTDEQYF. Full variable domain (remainder filled in from reference TRBV5-1 and TRBJ2-7): KAGVTQTPRYLIKTRGQQVTLSCSPISGHRSVSWYQQTPGQGLQFLFEYFSETQRNKGNFPGRFSGRQFSNSRSEMNVSTLELGDSALYLCASSFNRWTDEQYFGPGTRLTVT.

This clonotype was observed at least ten times. The chain joins TRBV5-1 to TRBJ2-7; perhaps D is TRBD1 or TRBD2 (5 bases each). This CDR3 is 13 amino acids long. V lost 6 bases, J lost 5 bases, and 15 bases lay in between. Germline V gene sequence: CDR1 SGHRS, CDR2 YFSETQ. The CDR3 protein is CASTAGTLHEQYF. The CDR3 DNA reads as TGCGCCAGCACGGCCGGGACCCTTCACGAGCAGTACTTC. Based on the CDR3 plus reference TRBV5-1 and TRBJ2-7, the full variable domain is KAGVTQTPRYLIKTRGQQVTLSCSPISGHRSVSWYQQTPGQGLQFLFEYFSETQRNKGNFPGRFSGRQFSNSRSEMNVSTLELGDSALYLCASTAGTLHEQYFGPGTRLTVT.

Comment on this clonotype: A clone one base away is much larger, so this may be a read error. This chain uses TRBV28 with TRBJ2-7; D uncertain. This CDR3 has 14 amino acids. The V and J ends lost 6 bases and 2 bases respectively, with 14 bases between them. Germline CDR1 reads MDHEN; CDR2 reads SYDVKM. CDR3 sequence reads: CASRTSKGTYEQYF. CDR3 nucleotide sequence: TGTGCCAGCAGGACCTCAAAGGGAACCTACGAGCAGTACTTC.

This clonotype occurred many times. V usage is TRBV5-1 and J usage is TRBJ1-1; D ambiguous. Germline lookup yields CDR1 SGHRS and CDR2 YFSETQ. The V gene lost 1 base and the J gene lost 1 base, with 11 bases spanning the gap. CDR3 length: 15 amino acids. The CDR3, as DNA: TGCGCCAGCAGCTTGACCCGAACTGGGAACACTGAAGCTTTCTTT. Its translation is CASSLTRTGNTEAFF.

The table lists this clonotype with many counts. The rearrangement joins TRBV27 to TRBJ2-3; D is uncertain. Looked up from germline, CDR1 is MNHEY and CDR2 is SMNVEV (reference sequence). This CDR3 is built from 14 residues. V lost 2 bases to trimming and J lost 9 bases, with 15 bases between them. The CDR3, as DNA: TGTGCCAGCAGTTTAAGGTTGGCCTCCGAAACGCAGTATTTT. It translates to CASSLRLASETQYF.

This clonotype appeared a single time. The chain couples TRBV3-1 to TRBJ2-3; perhaps TRBD2 as D (6 bases). Germline V CDR1 and CDR2: LGHDT, YNNKEL (reference sequence). Trimming removed 1 base from V and 0 bases from J, with 11 bases in between. CDR3 size: 16 residues. In DNA, the CDR3 is TGTGCCAGCAGCCAAGCCGGAGGGGCTAGCACAGATACGCAGTATTTT. Amino acid sequence: CASSQAGGASTDTQYF.

This clonotype came up many times. The V call is TRBV7-2, the J call TRBJ2-2; no clear D gene. The V end was cut by 9 bases, the J end by 0 bases, with 8 bases between. There are 13 residues in the CDR3. Germline V gives CDR1 SGHTA, CDR2 FQGNSA. The CDR3 is CARAGSNTGELFF. CDR3 bases: TGTGCCAGGGCTGGGTCGAACACCGGGGAGCTGTTTTTT.